A selection of T cell receptor beta chains follows, all from one sample in a study of T cell changes during pregnancy in multiple sclerosis. This table comes from immunoSEQ multiplex PCR, and its TCRdb copy is limited to in-frame clones, with some not included. The sample records 25,000 to 35,000 clones, around nine tenths being singletons. This specimen was CD4+ T cells from peripheral blood mononuclear cells, taken in the second trimester of pregnancy. The receptors shown here come from a female donor in good health, enrolled as a control in a pregnancy study. CDR3s include the opening cysteine and the closing phenylalanine or tryptophan. The order of the fields is CDR3 protein, CDR3 DNA, clone size, V gene, D gene, J gene. The D gene is left open where the match is weak. Only some rows state a clone size, as once, few, many or a class for expanded clones.

CASNRDILALGEQYF | TGTGCCAGCAATCGGGACATCCTCGCCCTGGGCGAGCAGTACTTC | - | TRBV27 | - | TRBJ2-7
CAISESNGAANEKLFF | TGTGCCATCAGTGAGTCGAATGGGGCAGCTAATGAAAAACTGTTTTTT | - | TRBV10-3 | - | TRBJ1-4
CASSLSTGGADYEQYF | TGTGCCAGCAGCCTGTCTACAGGGGGCGCCGACTACGAGCAGTACTTC | - | TRBV9 | TRBD1 | TRBJ2-7
CASSPPRLGSGELFF | TGTGCCAGTAGCCCCCCAAGACTAGGGTCCGGGGAGCTGTTTTTT | - | TRBV19 | - | TRBJ2-2
CASSFSWAGDGGTQYF | TGCGCCAGCAGCTTTAGTTGGGCAGGGGATGGTGGGACCCAGTACTTC | once | TRBV5-1 | - | TRBJ2-5
CASWTGGDGQPQHF | TGTGCCAGTTGGACAGGGGGCGACGGTCAGCCCCAGCATTTT | - | TRBV6-1 | TRBD1 | TRBJ1-5
CSATRGGAPGELFF | TGCAGCGCCACCCGAGGGGGGGCCCCCGGGGAGCTGTTTTTT | once | TRBV29-1 | - | TRBJ2-2
CASSFIAGVYEQYF | TGTGCCAGCAGCTTCATAGCGGGAGTCTACGAGCAGTACTTC | - | TRBV7-2 | TRBD2 | TRBJ2-7
CASSRRGYNEKLFF | TGTGCCAGCAGCCGCAGGGGCTACAATGAAAAACTGTTTTTT | - | TRBV14 | - | TRBJ1-4
CASSLDRSSGANVLTF | TGCGCCAGCAGCTTGGACAGGAGCTCTGGGGCCAACGTCCTGACTTTC | - | TRBV5-1 | - | TRBJ2-6
CASSETGGWPDTQYF | TGTGCCAGCAGTGAAACCGGGGGGTGGCCGGATACGCAGTATTTT | - | TRBV6-1 | TRBD2 | TRBJ2-3
CASSEGPLRGYTF | TGTGCCAGCAGTGAAGGTCCGTTACGGGGCTACACCTTC | - | TRBV6-1 | - | TRBJ1-2
CASSIGQGNTIYF | TGTGCCAGTAGTATTGGACAGGGAAACACCATATATTTT | - | TRBV19 | - | TRBJ1-3
CASSYVAYEQYF | TGTGCCAGCAGTTACGTAGCCTACGAGCAGTACTTC | - | TRBV6-6 | - | TRBJ2-7